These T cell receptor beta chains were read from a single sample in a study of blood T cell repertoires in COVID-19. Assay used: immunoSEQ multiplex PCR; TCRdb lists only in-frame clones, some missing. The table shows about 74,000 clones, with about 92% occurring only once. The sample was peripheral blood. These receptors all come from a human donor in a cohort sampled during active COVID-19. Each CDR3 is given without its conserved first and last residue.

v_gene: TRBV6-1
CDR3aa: ASSEPFEAF

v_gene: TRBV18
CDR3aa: ASSPRTSGGVLETQY

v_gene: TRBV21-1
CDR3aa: ASSNCGTSGRGDQETQY

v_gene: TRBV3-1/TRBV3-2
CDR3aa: ASGQGASGNTIY

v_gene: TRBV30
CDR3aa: AWTGASQETQY

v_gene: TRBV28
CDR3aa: ASSTYRVSGYT

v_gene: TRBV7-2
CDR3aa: ASSLGGLKDGYEQY

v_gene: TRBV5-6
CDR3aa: ASSLIGRRGDTQY

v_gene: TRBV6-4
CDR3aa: AILPTGKGREQY

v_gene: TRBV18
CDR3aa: ASSPSDRGVNTEAF

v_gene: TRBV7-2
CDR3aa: ASSLGGRGNEQF

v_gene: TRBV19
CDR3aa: ASSPTGRNTEAF

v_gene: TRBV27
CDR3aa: ASSFSKNTEAF

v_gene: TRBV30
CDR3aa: AWSGGPGHLNTEAF

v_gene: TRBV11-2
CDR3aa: ASSSAGGNYGYT

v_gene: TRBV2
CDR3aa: ASRSASGSPNEQF

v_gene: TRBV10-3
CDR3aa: AISESTVQETQY

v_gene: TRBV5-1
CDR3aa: ASSLAGGVYEQY

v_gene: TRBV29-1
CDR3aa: SAPGQGLSGYT

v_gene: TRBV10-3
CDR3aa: AIGGGGANVLT

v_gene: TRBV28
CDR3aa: ASSSYSRGSRFPVSQETQY

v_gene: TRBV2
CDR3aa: ASSEIGKETQY